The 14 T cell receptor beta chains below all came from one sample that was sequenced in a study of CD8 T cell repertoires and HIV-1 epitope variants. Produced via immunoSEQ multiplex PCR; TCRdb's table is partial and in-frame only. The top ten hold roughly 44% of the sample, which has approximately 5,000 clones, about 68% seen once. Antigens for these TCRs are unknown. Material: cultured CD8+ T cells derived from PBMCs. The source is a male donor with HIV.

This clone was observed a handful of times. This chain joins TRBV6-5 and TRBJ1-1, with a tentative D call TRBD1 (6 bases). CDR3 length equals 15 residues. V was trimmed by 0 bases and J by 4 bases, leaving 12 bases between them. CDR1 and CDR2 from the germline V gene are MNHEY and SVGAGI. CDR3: CASSYSDSSVTEAFF. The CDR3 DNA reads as TGTGCCAGCAGTTACTCGGACAGTTCGGTCACTGAAGCTTTCTTT.

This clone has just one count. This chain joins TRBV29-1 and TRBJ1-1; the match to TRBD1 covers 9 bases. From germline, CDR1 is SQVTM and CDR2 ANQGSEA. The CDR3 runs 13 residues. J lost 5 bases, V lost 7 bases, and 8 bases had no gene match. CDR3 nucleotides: TGCAGCGCTAAGACAGGGGGAAGAACTGAAGCTTTCTTT. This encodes CSAKTGGRTEAFF.

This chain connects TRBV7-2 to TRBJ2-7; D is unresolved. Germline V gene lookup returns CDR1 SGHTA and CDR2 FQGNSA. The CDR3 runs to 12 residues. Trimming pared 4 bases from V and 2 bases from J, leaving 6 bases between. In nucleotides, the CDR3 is TGTGCCAGCAGCTCGCCAACCTACGAGCAGTACTTC. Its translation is CASSSPTYEQYF.

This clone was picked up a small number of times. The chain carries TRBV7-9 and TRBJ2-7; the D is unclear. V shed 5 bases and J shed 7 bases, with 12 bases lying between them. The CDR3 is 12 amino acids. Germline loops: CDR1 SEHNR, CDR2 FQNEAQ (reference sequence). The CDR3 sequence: CASSPLRQEQYF. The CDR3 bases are TGTGCCAGCAGCCCTCTCAGGCAGGAGCAGTACTTC.

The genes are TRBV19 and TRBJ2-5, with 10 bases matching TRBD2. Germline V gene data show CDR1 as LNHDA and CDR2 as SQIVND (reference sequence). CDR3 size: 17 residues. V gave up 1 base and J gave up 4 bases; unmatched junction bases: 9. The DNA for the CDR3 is TGTGCCAGTAGTATAGGAGAGAGCGGGGGGGCCGGAGAGACCCAGTACTTC. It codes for CASSIGESGGAGETQYF. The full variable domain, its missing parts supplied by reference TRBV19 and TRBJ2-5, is DGGITQSPKYLFRKEGQNVTLSCEQNLNHDAMYWYRQDPGQGLRLIYYSQIVNDFQKGDIAEGYSVSREKKESFPLTVTSAQKNPTAFYLCASSIGESGGAGETQYFGPGTRLLVL.

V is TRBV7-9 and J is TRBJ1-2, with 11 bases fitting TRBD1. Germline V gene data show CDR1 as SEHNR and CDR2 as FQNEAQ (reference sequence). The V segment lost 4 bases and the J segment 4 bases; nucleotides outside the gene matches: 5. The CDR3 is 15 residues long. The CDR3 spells CASSSGDRGIYGYTF. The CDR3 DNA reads TGTGCCAGCAGCTCCGGGGACAGGGGGATCTATGGCTACACCTTC.

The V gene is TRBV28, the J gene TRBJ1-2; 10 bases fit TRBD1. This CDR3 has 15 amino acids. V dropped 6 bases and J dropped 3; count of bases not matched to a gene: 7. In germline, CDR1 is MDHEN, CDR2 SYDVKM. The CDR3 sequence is CASRVTTGGYYGYTF. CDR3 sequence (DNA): TGTGCCAGCAGGGTGACGACAGGGGGCTACTATGGCTACACCTTC.

The CDR3 protein is CASSLEAGLAYEQYF. The CDR3 nucleotides read TGTGCCAGCAGCTTAGAAGCCGGGCTCGCCTACGAGCAGTACTTC. This chain uses TRBV11-2 with TRBJ2-7; D gene uncertain. Trimming cost V 0 bases and J 2 bases, with 11 bases left between them. CDR1 is SGHAT, CDR2 FQNNGV, per germline. This CDR3 spans 15 amino acids.

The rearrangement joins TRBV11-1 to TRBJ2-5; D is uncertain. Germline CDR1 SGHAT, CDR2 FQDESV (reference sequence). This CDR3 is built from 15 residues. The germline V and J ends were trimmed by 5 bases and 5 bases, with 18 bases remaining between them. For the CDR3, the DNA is TGTGCCAGCAGCCCTGCGCCCCAGCACCGGGAGACCCAGTACTTC. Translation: CASSPAPQHRETQYF. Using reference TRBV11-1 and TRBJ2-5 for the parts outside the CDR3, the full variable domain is EAEVAQSPRYKITEKSQAVAFWCDPISGHATLYWYRQILGQGPELLVQFQDESVVDDSQLPKDRFSAERLKGVDSTLKIQPAELGDSAMYLCASSPAPQHRETQYFGPGTRLLVL.

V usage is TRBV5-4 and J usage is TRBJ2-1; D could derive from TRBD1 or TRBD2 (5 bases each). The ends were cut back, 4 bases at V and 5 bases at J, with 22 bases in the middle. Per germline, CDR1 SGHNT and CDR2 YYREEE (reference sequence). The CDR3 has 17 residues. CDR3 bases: TGTGCCAGCAGCCCCCAGGGTGGACTCCCCGCCGACAATGAGCAGTTCTTC. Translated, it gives CASSPQGGLPADNEQFF.

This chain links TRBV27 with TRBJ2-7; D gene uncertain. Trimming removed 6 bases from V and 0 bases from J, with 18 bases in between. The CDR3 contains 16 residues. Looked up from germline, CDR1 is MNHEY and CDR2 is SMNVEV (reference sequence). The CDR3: CASRGTTTLGSYEQYF. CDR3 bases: TGTGCCAGCAGGGGTACAACGACCCTCGGCTCCTACGAGCAGTACTTC.

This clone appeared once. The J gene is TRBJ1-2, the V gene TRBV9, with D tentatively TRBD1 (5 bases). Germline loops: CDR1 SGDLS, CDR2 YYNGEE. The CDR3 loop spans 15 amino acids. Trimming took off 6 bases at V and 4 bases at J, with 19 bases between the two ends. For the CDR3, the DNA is TGTGCCAGCACCCGGTCTGGGTCGGGGGGCTATGGCTACACCTTC. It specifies CASTRSGSGGYGYTF.

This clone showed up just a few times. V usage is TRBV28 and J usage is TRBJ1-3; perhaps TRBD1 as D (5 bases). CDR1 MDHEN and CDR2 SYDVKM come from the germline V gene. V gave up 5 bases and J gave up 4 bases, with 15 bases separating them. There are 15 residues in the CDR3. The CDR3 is CASSTRQGVGNTIYF. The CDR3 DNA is TGTGCCAGCAGTACCCGCCAGGGTGTCGGAAACACCATATATTTT.

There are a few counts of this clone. Written as DNA, the CDR3 is TGTGCCAGCAGCTTCTTGCGCGGAAACTCTGGAAACACCATATATTTT. Its protein product is CASSFLRGNSGNTIYF. This sequence joins TRBV7-9 and TRBJ1-3; no firm D call. The CDR3 sequence is 16 residues long. Trimming left V 3 bases short and J 0 bases short, with 12 bases between. Germline CDR1 and CDR2: SEHNR and FQNEAQ (reference sequence).